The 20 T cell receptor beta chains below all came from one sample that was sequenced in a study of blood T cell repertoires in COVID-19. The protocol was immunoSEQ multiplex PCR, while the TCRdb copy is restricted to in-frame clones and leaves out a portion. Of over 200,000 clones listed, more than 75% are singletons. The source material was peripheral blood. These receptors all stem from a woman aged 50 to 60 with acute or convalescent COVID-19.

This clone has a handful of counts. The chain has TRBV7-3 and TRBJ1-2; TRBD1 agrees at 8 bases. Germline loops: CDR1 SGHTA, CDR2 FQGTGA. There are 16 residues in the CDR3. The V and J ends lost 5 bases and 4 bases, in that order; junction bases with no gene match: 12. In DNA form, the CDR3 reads TGTGCCAGCAGCGCCGGACAGGGCCGCCTAGGCTATGGCTACACCTTC. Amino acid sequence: CASSAGQGRLGYGYTF. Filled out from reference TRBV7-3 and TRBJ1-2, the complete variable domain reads GAGVSQTPSNKVTEKGKYVELRCDPISGHTALYWYRQSLGQGPEFLIYFQGTGAADDSGLPNDRFFAVRPEGSVSTLKIQRTERGDSAVYLCASSAGQGRLGYGYTFGSGTRLTVV.

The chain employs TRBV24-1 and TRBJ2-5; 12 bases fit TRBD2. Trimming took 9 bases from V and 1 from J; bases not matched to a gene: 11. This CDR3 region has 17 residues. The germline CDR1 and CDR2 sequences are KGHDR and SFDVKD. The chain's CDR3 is CATGRTSGKGVQETQYF. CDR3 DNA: TGTGCCACCGGGAGGACTAGCGGGAAAGGGGTCCAAGAGACCCAGTACTTC.

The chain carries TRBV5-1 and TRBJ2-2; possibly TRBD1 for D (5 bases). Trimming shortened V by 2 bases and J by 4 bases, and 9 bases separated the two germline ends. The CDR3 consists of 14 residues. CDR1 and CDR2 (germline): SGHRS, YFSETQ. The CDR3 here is CASSLSDSTGELFF. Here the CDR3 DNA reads TGCGCCAGCAGCTTATCCGACAGCACCGGGGAGCTGTTTTTT.

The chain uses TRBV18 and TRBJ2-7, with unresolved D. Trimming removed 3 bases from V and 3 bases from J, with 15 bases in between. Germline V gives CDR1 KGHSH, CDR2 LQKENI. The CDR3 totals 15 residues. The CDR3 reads CASSPYVTGDYEQYF. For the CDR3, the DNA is TGTGCCAGCTCACCTTACGTTACCGGAGACTACGAGCAGTACTTC.

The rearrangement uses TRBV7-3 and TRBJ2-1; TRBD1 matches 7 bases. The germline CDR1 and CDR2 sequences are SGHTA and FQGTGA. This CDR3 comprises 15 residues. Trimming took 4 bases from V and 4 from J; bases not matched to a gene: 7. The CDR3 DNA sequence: TGTGCCAGCAGCTCTCCCCTGACAGGGTACAATGAGCAGTTCTTC. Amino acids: CASSSPLTGYNEQFF. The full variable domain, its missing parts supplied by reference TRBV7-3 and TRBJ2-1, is GAGVSQTPSNKVTEKGKYVELRCDPISGHTALYWYRQSLGQGPEFLIYFQGTGAADDSGLPNDRFFAVRPEGSVSTLKIQRTERGDSAVYLCASSSPLTGYNEQFFGPGTRLTVL.

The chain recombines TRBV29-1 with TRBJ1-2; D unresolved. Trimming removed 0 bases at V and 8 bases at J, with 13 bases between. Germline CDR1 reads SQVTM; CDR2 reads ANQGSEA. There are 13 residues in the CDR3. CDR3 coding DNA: TGCAGCGTTGAAGATCTCCCGGGGAAAGGCTACACCTTC. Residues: CSVEDLPGKGYTF.

The CDR3 region is CASSYGSHSYNEQFF. CDR3 coding DNA: TGTGCCAGCAGCTATGGGAGCCACTCCTACAATGAGCAGTTCTTC. J is TRBJ2-1 and V is TRBV5-6, with D perhaps TRBD2 (5 bases). Germline loops: CDR1 SGHDT, CDR2 YYEEEE. The CDR3 contains 15 residues. V lost 3 bases and J 0 bases, leaving 10 bases between the germline ends.

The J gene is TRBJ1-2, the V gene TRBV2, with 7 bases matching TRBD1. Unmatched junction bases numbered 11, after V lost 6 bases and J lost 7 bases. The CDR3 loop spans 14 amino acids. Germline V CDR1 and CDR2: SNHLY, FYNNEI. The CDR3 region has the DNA TGTGCCAGCAGCCTACAGGGGTGGAATGGTGGCTACACCTTC. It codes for CASSLQGWNGGYTF.

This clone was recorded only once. The CDR3 sequence: CASTRQDSNQPQHF. CDR3 bases: TGTGCCAGCACCAGACAGGACAGCAATCAGCCCCAGCATTTT. This rearrangement joins TRBV2 to TRBJ1-5, with a possible D match to TRBD1 (6 bases). The CDR3 consists of 14 residues. Germline V gene data show CDR1 as SNHLY and CDR2 as FYNNEI. Trimming took off 7 bases at V and 1 base at J, with 11 bases between the two ends.

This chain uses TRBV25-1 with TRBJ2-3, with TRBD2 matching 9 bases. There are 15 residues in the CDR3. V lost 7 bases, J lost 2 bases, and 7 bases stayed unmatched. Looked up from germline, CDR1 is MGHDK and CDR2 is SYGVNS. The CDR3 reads CASKGTSWDTDTQYF. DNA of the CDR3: TGTGCCAGCAAGGGGACTAGCTGGGACACAGATACGCAGTATTTT. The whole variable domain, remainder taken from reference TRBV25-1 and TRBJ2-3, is EADIYQTPRYLVIGTGKKITLECSQTMGHDKMYWYQQDPGMELHLIHYSYGVNSTEKGDLSSESTVSRIRTEHFPLTLESARPSHTSQYLCASKGTSWDTDTQYFGPGTRLTVL.

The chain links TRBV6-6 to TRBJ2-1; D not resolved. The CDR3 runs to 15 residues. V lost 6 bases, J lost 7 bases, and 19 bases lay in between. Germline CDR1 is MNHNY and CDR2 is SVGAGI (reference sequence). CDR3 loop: CASRGRSLDENEQFF. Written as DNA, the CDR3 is TGTGCCAGCAGGGGTAGGTCCCTAGACGAGAATGAGCAGTTCTTC.

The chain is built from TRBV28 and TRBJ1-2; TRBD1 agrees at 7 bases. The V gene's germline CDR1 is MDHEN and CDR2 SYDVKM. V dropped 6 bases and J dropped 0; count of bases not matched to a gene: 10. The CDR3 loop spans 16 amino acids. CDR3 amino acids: CASSPPGTAANYGYTF. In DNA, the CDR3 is TGTGCCAGCAGCCCCCCCGGGACAGCCGCTAACTATGGCTACACCTTC.

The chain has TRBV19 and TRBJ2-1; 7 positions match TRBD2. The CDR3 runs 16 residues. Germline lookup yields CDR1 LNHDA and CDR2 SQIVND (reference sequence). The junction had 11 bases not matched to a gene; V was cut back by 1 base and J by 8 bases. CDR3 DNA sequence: TGTGCCAGTAGTATAGGAGGCGGGAGTGGAGTGGATGAGCAGTTCTTC. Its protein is CASSIGGGSGVDEQFF.

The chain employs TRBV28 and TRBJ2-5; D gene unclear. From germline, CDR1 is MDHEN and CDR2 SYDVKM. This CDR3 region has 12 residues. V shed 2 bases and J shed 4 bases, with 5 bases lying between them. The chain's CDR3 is CASSLPRETQYF. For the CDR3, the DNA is TGTGCCAGCAGTTTACCCAGAGAGACCCAGTACTTC.

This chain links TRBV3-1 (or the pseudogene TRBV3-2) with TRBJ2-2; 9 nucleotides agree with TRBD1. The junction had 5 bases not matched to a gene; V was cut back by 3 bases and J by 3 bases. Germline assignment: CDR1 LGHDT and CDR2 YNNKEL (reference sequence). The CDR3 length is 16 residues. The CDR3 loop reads CASSQWDRVDTGELFF. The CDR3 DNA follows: TGTGCCAGCAGCCAGTGGGACAGGGTGGACACCGGGGAGCTGTTTTTT.

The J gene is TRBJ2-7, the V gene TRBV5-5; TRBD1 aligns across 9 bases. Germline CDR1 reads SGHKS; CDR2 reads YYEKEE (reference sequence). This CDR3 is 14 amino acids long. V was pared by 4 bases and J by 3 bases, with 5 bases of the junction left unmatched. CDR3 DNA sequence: TGTGCCAGCAGCCGGGACAGGGATCTCTACGAGCAGTACTTC. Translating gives CASSRDRDLYEQYF.

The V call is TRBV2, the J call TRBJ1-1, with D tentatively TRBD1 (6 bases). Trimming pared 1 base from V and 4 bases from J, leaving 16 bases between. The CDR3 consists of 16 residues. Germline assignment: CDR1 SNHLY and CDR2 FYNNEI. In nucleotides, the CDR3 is TGTGCCAGCAGTGAAGGGCAGGGGCCCAGTAGCACTGAAGCTTTCTTT. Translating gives CASSEGQGPSSTEAFF.

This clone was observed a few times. The chain's CDR3 is CASSLGAGINEKLFF. Here the CDR3 DNA reads TGCGCCAGCAGCTTGGGCGCGGGGATTAATGAAAAACTGTTTTTT. V usage is TRBV5-1 and J usage is TRBJ1-4; D not resolved. CDR3 length equals 15 residues. Deletions cut 0 bases from V and 4 bases from J, with 10 bases between. Germline CDR1 SGHRS, CDR2 YFSETQ.

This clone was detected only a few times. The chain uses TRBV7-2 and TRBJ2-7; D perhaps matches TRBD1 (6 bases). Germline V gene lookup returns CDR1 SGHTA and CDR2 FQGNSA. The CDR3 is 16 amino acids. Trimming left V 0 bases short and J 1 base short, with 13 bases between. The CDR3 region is CASSLASGVTSYEQYF. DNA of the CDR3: TGTGCCAGCAGCTTAGCATCAGGGGTGACATCCTACGAGCAGTACTTC.

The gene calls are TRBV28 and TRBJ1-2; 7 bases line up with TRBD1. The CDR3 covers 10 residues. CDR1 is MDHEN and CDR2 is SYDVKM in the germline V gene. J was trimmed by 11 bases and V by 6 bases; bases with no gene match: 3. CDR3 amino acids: CASRQGSYTF. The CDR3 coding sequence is TGTGCCAGCAGACAGGGGAGTTACACCTTC.